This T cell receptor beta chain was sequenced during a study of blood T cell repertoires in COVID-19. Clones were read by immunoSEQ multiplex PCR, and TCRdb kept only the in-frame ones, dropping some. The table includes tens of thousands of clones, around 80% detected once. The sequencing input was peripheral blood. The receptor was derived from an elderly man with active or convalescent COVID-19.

The CDR3 DNA sequence: TGTGCCAGCTCACCACAGATCCAGAATTACAACACTGAAGCTTTCTTT. Protein product: CASSPQIQNYNTEAFF. The chain links TRBV18 to TRBJ1-1, with D uncertain. The CDR3 contains 16 residues. The V gene lost 1 base and the J gene lost 2 bases, with 14 bases spanning the gap. In germline, CDR1 is KGHSH, CDR2 LQKENI. Full variable domain (outside the CDR3, taken from reference TRBV18 and TRBJ1-1): NAGVMQNPRHLVRRRGQEARLRCSPMKGHSHVYWYRQLPEEGLKFMVYLQKENIIDESGMPKERFSAEFPKEGPSILRIQQVVRGDSAAYFCASSPQIQNYNTEAFFGQGTRLTVV.